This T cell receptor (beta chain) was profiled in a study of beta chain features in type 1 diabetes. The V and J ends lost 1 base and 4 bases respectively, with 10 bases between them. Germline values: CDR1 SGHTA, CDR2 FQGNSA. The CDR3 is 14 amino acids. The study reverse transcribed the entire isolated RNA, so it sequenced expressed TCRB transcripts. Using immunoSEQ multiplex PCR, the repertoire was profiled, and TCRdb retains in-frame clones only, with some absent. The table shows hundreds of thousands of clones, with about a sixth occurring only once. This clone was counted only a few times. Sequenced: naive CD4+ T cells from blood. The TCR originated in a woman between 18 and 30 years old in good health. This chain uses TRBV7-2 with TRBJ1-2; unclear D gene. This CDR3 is CASSLGQDGYGYTF. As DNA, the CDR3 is TGTGCCAGCAGCTTAGGGCAGGACGGCTATGGCTACACCTTC. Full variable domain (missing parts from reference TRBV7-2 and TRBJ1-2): GAGVSQSPSNKVTEKGKDVELRCDPISGHTALYWYRQSLGQGLEFLIYFQGNSAPDKSGLPSDRFSAERTGGSVSTLTIQRTQQEDSAVYLCASSLGQDGYGYTFGSGTRLTVV.